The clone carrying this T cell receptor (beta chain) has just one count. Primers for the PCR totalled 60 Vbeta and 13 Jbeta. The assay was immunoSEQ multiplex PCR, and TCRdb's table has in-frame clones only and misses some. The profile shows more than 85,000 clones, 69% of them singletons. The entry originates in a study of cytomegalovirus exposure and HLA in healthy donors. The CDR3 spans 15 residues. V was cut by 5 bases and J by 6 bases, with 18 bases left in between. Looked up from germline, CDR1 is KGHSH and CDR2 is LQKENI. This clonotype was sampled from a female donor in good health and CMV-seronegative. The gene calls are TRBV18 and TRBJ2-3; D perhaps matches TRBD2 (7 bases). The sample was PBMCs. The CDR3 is CASSDAYRGGDTQYF. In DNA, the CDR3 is TGTGCCAGCTCAGACGCATACCGCGGGGGCGATACGCAGTATTTT.